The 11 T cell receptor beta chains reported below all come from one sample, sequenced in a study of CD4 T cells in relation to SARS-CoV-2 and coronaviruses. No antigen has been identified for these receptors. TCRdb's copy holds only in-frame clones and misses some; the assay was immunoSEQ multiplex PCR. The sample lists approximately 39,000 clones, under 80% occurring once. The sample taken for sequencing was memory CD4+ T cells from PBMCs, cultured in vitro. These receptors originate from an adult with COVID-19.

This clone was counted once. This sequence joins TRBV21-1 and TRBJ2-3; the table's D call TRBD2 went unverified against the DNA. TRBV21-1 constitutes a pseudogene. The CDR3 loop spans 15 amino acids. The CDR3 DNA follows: TGTGCCAGCATACTAGGGTGTCCACACACAGATACGCAGTATTTT. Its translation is CASILGCPHTDTQYF.

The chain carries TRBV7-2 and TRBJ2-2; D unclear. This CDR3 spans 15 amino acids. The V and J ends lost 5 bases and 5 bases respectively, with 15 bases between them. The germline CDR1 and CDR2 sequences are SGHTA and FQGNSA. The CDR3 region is CASSPDRTVTGELFF. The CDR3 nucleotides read TGTGCCAGCAGCCCAGACCGAACCGTGACCGGGGAGCTGTTTTTT.

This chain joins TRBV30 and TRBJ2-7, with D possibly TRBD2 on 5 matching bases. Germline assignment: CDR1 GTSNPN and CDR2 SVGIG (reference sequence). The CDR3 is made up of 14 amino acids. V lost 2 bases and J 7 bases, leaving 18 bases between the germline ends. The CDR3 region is CAWSINGLAGEQYF. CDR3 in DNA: TGTGCCTGGAGTATCAATGGGCTAGCTGGTGAGCAGTACTTC.

The CDR3 protein is CAISESASGTGEQYF. The DNA for the CDR3 is TGTGCCATCAGTGAGTCGGCTAGCGGGACGGGCGAGCAGTACTTC. The gene calls are TRBV10-3 and TRBJ2-7; TRBD2 matches 9 bases. This CDR3 region has 15 residues. Germline V gives CDR1 ENHRY, CDR2 SYGVKD. The trim removed 0 bases at V and 6 bases at J, leaving 6 bases unmatched.

CDR3 region: CASSLVPITTYEQYF. CDR3 coding DNA: TGTGCCAGCAGCTTAGTCCCGATTACCACATACGAGCAGTACTTC. The chain joins TRBV7-2 to TRBJ2-7; D gene ambiguous. The CDR3 covers 15 residues. Germline CDR1 is SGHTA and CDR2 is FQGNSA. V was cut by 1 base and J by 4 bases, with 14 bases left in between.

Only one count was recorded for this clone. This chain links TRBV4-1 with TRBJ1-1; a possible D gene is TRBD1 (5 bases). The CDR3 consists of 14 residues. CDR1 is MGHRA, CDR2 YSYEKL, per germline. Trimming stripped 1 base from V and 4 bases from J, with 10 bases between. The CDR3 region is CASSQVDGGTEAFF. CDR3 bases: TGCGCCAGCAGCCAAGTCGATGGGGGCACTGAAGCTTTCTTT.

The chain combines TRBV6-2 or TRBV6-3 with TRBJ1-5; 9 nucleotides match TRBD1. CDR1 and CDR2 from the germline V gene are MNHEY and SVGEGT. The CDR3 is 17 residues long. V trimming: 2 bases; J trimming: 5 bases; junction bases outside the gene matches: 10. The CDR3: CASSYHGTGGLDQPQHF. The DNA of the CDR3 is TGTGCCAGCAGTTACCACGGTACAGGGGGCTTAGATCAGCCCCAGCATTTT.

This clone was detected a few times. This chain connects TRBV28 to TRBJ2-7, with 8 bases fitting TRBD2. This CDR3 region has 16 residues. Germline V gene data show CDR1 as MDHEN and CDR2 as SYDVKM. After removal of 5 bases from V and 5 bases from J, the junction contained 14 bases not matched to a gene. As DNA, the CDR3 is TGTGCCAGCAGTCGGTCCCGGGGCGGGAGGCCCCACGAGCAGTACTTC. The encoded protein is CASSRSRGGRPHEQYF.

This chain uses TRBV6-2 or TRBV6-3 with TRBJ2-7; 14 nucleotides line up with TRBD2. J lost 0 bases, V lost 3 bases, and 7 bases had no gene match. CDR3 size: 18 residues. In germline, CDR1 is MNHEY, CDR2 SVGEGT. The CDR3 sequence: CASSYSGTSGRSSYEQYF. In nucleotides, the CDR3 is TGTGCCAGCAGTTATTCCGGGACTAGCGGGAGAAGCTCCTACGAGCAGTACTTC.

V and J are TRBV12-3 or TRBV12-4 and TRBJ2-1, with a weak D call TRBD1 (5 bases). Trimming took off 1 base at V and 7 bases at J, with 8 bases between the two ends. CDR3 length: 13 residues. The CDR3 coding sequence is TGTGCCAGCAGTTTAGGGGGCGGTAATGAGCAGTTCTTC. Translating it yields CASSLGGGNEQFF.

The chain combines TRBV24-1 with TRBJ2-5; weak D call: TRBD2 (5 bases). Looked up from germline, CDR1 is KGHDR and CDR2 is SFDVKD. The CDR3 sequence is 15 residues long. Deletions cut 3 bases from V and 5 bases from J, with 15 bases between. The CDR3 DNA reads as TGTGCCACCAGTGATCCCCGGAGAGGGTGGGAGACCCAGTACTTC. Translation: CATSDPRRGWETQYF.